The sequence of this T cell receptor beta chain was determined in a study of T cell repertoires in cytomegalovirus infection. The overall study: Public signatures in TCR beta pointed to CMV infection and matching HLA type. Study-wide results and caveats: Clonotype analysis showed dominance of the ex vivo response by HLA-C-restricted CMV-specific TCR beta clonotypes. Based on cumulative public TCR beta family frequency, carriers of CMV plus the relevant HLA were identified.

TCRdb reprocessed the reads via MiXCR and lists one record per CDR3 protein. The repertoire holds nearly 550,000 distinct CDR3 sequences, with about 15% as singletons. There are a few counts of this clonotype. Its target is unknown. Looked up from germline, CDR1 is SGHNT and CDR2 is YENEEA. CDR3 length equals 17 residues. Trimming at V came to 5 bases and at J to 2 bases, leaving 13 bases not matched to a gene. V usage is TRBV11-3 and J usage is TRBJ2-3, with TRBD2 identical over 7 bases. The specimen was CD8+ T cells from PBMCs. The receptor comes from a human donor in good health (CMV status not recorded). Some clones in this sample may be carry-over from other donors' samples. The CDR3, as DNA: TGTGCCAGCAGCCCCTCGGGGAGCGGGGCCCTCACAGATACGCAGTATTTT. This translates into CASSPSGSGALTDTQYF.